Presented here are 8 T cell receptor beta chains from one specimen sequenced in a study of Graves' ophthalmopathy and Graves' hyperthyroidism. Amplifying from RNA transcripts, the study obtained TCR beta CDR3 regions. HTBI-primed first-round RT-PCR preceded second-round multiplex PCR. TCRdb reanalysed the multiplex PCR reads using MiXCR and keeps one entry per CDR3 protein. The sample contains approximately 700,000 distinct CDR3 sequences, 35% to 50% of which appear only once. Sequencing was carried out using peripheral blood. The receptors were sampled from an adult man with Graves' ophthalmopathy.

The V call is TRBV6-1, the J call TRBJ2-7; D unclear. Germline CDR1 MNHNS, CDR2 SASEGT. V dropped 8 bases and J dropped 0 bases, with 14 bases sitting between them. CDR3 length: 14 amino acids. Here the CDR3 DNA reads TGTGCCAGCTCACCCCCTGGGGTCTCCTACGAGCAGTACTTC. Translated: CASSPPGVSYEQYF.

This clonotype occurred a few times. A much bigger clone sits one base away, suggesting this may be a read error. This chain connects TRBV7-9 to TRBJ2-5; 8 nucleotides agree with TRBD1. CDR1 is SEHNR, CDR2 FQNEAQ, per germline (reference sequence). The CDR3 sequence is 12 residues long. Here the CDR3 reads CASSLNLDREDF. The CDR3 DNA follows: TGTGCCAGCAGCCTGAACCTGGACAGGGAAGACTTC.

This clonotype has more than one count but fewer than ten. The rearrangement links TRBV6-4 to TRBJ1-2; D remains ambiguous. This CDR3 comprises 12 residues. Trimming took 7 bases from V and 6 from J, leaving 12 bases between them. The germline V gene has CDR1 MRHNA and CDR2 SNTAGT. This chain's CDR3 is CASIQPLDGYTF. The CDR3, as DNA: TGTGCCAGCATTCAGCCGTTAGATGGCTACACCTTC.

This clonotype was seen at least ten times. This chain links TRBV4-2 with TRBJ2-6; TRBD1 agrees at 9 bases. Germline trimming cut 0 bases from V and 3 bases from J; bases unmatched to any gene: 0. The CDR3 length is 16 residues. The germline gives CDR1 LGHNA, CDR2 YNFKEQ. CDR3 residues: CASSQETGGGANVLTF. CDR3 nucleotides: TGTGCCAGCAGCCAAGAGACAGGGGGTGGGGCCAACGTCCTGACTTTC.

The genes are TRBV7-2 and TRBJ1-4; possibly TRBD1 for D (5 bases). Germline CDR1 is SGHTA and CDR2 is FQGNSA. The CDR3 consists of 13 residues. Trimming took 1 base from V and 10 from J, leaving 10 bases between them. CDR3 residues: CASSLGDSGKLFF. In DNA form, the CDR3 reads TGTGCCAGCAGCTTAGGTGACAGTGGAAAACTGTTTTTT.

In its sample, this clonotype was seen many times. The gene calls are TRBV25-1 and TRBJ2-2; 10 nucleotides agree with TRBD1. The length of the CDR3 is 15 residues. Trimming removed 2 bases from V and 5 bases from J; junction bases left unmatched: 2. The V gene's germline CDR1 is MGHDK and CDR2 SYGVNS. The CDR3, as DNA: TGTGCCAGCAGTGAACGGGACAGGGGAACCGGGGAGCTGTTTTTT. Its protein is CASSERDRGTGELFF.

This clonotype has ten or more counts. The chain joins TRBV19 to TRBJ1-5; TRBD1 matches at 9 bases. The germline V gene encodes CDR1 LNHDA and CDR2 SQIVND (reference sequence). V was pared by 7 bases and J by 1 base, with 5 bases of the junction left unmatched. CDR3 length equals 15 residues. The CDR3 DNA follows: TGTGCCAGTACCTTGACAGGGGGGAGCAATCAGCCCCAGCATTTT. The encoded protein is CASTLTGGSNQPQHF.

Many counts were recorded for this clonotype. CDR3 DNA sequence: TGCAGCGTTGAATGGAGGGACAGGGGCGAGCAGTACTTC. It codes for CSVEWRDRGEQYF. The chain links TRBV29-1 to TRBJ2-7; 10 bases match TRBD1. This CDR3 region has 13 residues. V shed 2 bases and J 6 bases; nucleotides not matched to a gene: 4. CDR1 is SQVTM, CDR2 ANQGSEA, per germline.